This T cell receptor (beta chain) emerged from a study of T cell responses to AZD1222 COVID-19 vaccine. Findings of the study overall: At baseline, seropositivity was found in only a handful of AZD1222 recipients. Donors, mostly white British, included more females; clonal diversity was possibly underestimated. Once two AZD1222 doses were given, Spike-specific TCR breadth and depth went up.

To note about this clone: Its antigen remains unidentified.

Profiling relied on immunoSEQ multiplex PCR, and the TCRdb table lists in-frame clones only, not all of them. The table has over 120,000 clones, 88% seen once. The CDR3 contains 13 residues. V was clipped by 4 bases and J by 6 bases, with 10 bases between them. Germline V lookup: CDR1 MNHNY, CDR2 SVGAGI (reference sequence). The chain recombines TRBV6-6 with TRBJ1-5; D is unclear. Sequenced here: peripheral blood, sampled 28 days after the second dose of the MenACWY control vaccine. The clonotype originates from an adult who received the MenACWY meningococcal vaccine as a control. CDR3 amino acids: CASSLSASQPQHF. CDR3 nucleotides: TGTGCCAGCAGTTTATCGGCAAGTCAGCCCCAGCATTTT.